The present T cell receptor (beta chain) was sequenced within a study of cytomegalovirus exposure and HLA in healthy donors. Overall study results and limits: Several of the most significant clusters appeared linked to common viral pathogens, based on a later analysis. Presence/absence analyses assumed roughly uniform sequencing depth across donors.

PCR employed 60 Vbeta and 13 Jbeta primers. Sequencing used immunoSEQ multiplex PCR; TCRdb keeps in-frame clones, though not all of them. The table lists 30,000 to 40,000 clones. Per the germline V gene, CDR1 is GTSNPN and CDR2 is SVGIG (reference sequence). The CDR3 has 17 amino acids. The V and J ends lost 6 bases and 2 bases respectively, with 20 bases between them. As regards this clone: Its antigen is currently unknown.

This clonotype was obtained from a woman between 40 and 55 years old in good health and CMV-seropositive. The sequenced material came from PBMCs. The chain recombines TRBV30 with TRBJ2-6, with D perhaps matching TRBD1 (5 bases). Here the CDR3 DNA reads TGTGCCTGCGGTCGTGGCAGGGCTAGGACTGGGGCCAACGTCCTGACTTTC. Its translation is CACGRGRARTGANVLTF.